These T cell receptor beta chains were read from a single sample in a study of blood T cell repertoires in COVID-19. The table came from immunoSEQ multiplex PCR; TCRdb's copy has only in-frame clones and leaves some out. The sample yields a few hundred thousand clones, about 85% seen once. The specimen sequenced was peripheral blood. All receptors derive from a human donor with COVID-19, enrolled during active disease. The donor label of this sample is uncertain. Each CDR3 is given without its conserved first and last residue. Fields, in order: J gene, V gene, CDR3 protein.

TRBJ2-2 TRBV21-1 ASSRSRREVGGLF
TRBJ1-5 TRBV5-8 ASSSDRELSNQPQH
TRBJ1-1 TRBV5-5 ASLARGTEAF
TRBJ1-2 TRBV7-2 ASSPDRGNYGYT
TRBJ1-2 TRBV5-4 ASSLQANYGYT
TRBJ2-1 TRBV2 ASSHGLNPDNEQF
TRBJ1-3 TRBV7-3 ASSPRTRPFNSGNTIY
TRBJ1-6 TRBV18 ASSSLLVTESPLH
TRBJ1-1 TRBV19 ASTSGHQNTEAF
TRBJ2-1 TRBV2 ASRPTSGAGGEQF
TRBJ2-7 TRBV6-5 ASSYSGLAGSYEQY
TRBJ2-1 TRBV2 ASSTTSGAYNEQF
TRBJ2-3 TRBV7-6 ASSLPSGVTDTQY
TRBJ2-3 TRBV9 ASSVGGTDLTDTQY
TRBJ2-3 TRBV6-2/TRBV6-3 ASSSQREGTDTQY
TRBJ1-2 TRBV2 ASRADSPTGYT
TRBJ2-3 TRBV5-4 ASSLEAGATDTQY
TRBJ2-7 TRBV3-1/TRBV3-2 ASSLSADAREQY
TRBJ1-5 TRBV28 ATGTGGEYSNQPQH
TRBJ2-1 TRBV7-3 ASSLNRLAGGPRNEQF
TRBJ2-7 TRBV13 ASSRAGGPKEQY
TRBJ1-4 TRBV9 ASSPRTGLGEKLF
TRBJ2-3 TRBV5-3 ARSTRTSPLRHTQY
TRBJ1-1 TRBV7-9 ASSLKGGTEAF
TRBJ2-2 TRBV29-1 SALGQANTGELF
TRBJ2-7 TRBV9 ASSVTGTSGLPEQY
TRBJ1-1 TRBV3-1/TRBV3-2 ASSQHTNTEAF
TRBJ2-3 TRBV28 ASSLAGSPIDTQY
TRBJ2-5 TRBV6-2/TRBV6-3 ASSYWGRGRRETQY
TRBJ1-3 TRBV4-3 ASSQGGQAGNTIY
TRBJ2-5 TRBV5-1 ASSPGTSPQETQY
TRBJ2-1 TRBV5-1 ASSLDRLAGYNEQF
TRBJ2-7 TRBV5-6 ASSGTVKRGLYGTYEQY
TRBJ2-5 TRBV19 ASSIAPSGPPLAQY
TRBJ2-1 TRBV7-2 ASSSVGLAVNEQF
TRBJ2-7 TRBV30 AWNPGGYEQY
TRBJ2-2 TRBV5-1 ASRLLGVNTGELF
TRBJ2-2 TRBV28 ASSLAGGNTGELF
TRBJ1-1 TRBV5-1 ASSPTGRGLNTEAF
TRBJ2-3 TRBV27 ASSLFIAGGGADTQY
TRBJ1-2 TRBV19 ASSIVNIGQGRRGYT
TRBJ2-5 TRBV4-3 ASSQDLGAGVSETQY
TRBJ1-1 TRBV4-3 ASSQNRAGTEAF
TRBJ2-7 TRBV16 ASSLGPTYEQY
TRBJ2-5 TRBV9 ASSVGGRDQETQY
TRBJ1-4 TRBV27 ASSRRATNEKLF
TRBJ2-1 TRBV11-3 ASSEGQGAYNEQF
TRBJ1-5 TRBV6-1 ASSESHSNQPQH
TRBJ2-7 TRBV18 ASSSQGDEQY
TRBJ1-6 TRBV9 ASSVKAEASPLH
TRBJ2-5 TRBV7-9 ASSFYFQETQY
TRBJ1-4 TRBV3-1/TRBV3-2 ASSPTEGTGEKLF
TRBJ2-5 TRBV9 ASSVAGTGGYQETQY